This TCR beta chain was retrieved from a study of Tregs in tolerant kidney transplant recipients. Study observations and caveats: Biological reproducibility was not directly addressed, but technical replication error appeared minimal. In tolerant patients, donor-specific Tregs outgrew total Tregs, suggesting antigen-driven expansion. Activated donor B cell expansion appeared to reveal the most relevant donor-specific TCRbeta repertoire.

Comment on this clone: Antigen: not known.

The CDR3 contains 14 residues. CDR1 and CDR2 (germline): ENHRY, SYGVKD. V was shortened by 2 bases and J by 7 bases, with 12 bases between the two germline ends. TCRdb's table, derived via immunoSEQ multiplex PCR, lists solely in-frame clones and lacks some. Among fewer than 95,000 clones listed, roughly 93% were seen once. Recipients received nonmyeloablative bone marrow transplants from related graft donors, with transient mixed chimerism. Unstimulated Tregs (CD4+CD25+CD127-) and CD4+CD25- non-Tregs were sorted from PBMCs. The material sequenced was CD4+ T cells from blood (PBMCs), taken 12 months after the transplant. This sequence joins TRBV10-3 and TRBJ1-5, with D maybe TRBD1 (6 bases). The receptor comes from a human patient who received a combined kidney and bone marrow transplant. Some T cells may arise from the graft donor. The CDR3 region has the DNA TGTGCCATCAGTGAGACAGGGTTGGAACAGCCCCAGCATTTT. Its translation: CAISETGLEQPQHF.